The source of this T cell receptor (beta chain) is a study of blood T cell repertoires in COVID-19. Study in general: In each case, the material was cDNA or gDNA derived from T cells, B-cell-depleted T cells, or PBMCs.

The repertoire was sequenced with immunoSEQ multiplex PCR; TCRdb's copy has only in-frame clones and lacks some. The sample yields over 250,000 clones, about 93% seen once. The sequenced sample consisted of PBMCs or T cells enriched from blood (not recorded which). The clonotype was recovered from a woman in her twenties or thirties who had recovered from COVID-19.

CDR3 in amino acids: CATVHGERWYEQYF. In DNA form, the CDR3 reads TGTGCCACGGTACACGGAGAACGATGGTACGAGCAGTACTTC. V usage is TRBV28 and J usage is TRBJ2-7; no clear D. V was clipped by 10 bases and J by 4 bases, with 20 bases between them. The CDR3 consists of 14 residues. Germline V gene sequence: CDR1 MDHEN, CDR2 SYDVKM.